The next 27 T cell receptor beta chains were all read from a single sample in a study of graft-versus-host responses after intestinal transplantation. Generated by immunoSEQ multiplex PCR, the TCRdb table keeps only in-frame clones and is missing some. The sample contains about 93,000 clones, over 80% of which appear only once. The antigens of these receptors remain unknown. The sample in question was unstimulated CD8+ T cells sorted from spleen or lymph node cells, obtained before intestinal transplant. The source is a human donor who received an intestinal transplant.

The chain combines TRBV5-1 with TRBJ1-3; D call uncertain. CDR1 is SGHRS and CDR2 is YFSETQ in the germline V gene. This CDR3 contains 15 residues. Trimming cost V 0 bases and J 2 bases, with 9 bases left between them. CDR3 nucleotides: TGCGCCAGCAGCTTGGAGCGGGGAACTGGAAACACCATATATTTT. Protein sequence: CASSLERGTGNTIYF.

CDR3 nucleotides: TGTGCCAGTAGTGCGGGACAGACTTACGAGCAGTACTTC. As protein: CASSAGQTYEQYF. The chain recombines TRBV19 with TRBJ2-7; tentatively, D is TRBD1 (7 bases). The CDR3 is made up of 13 amino acids. Germline V gene sequence: CDR1 LNHDA, CDR2 SQIVND (reference sequence). The germline V and J ends were trimmed by 5 bases and 4 bases, with 12 bases remaining between them.

This chain joins TRBV5-1 and TRBJ2-7; TRBD2 aligns across 8 bases. V gave up 2 bases and J gave up 3 bases; unmatched junction bases: 4. CDR3 length: 14 amino acids. CDR1 is SGHRS and CDR2 is YFSETQ in the germline V gene. CDR3 loop: CASSFSAGGYEQYF. The CDR3 DNA reads as TGCGCCAGCAGCTTCAGCGCGGGGGGCTACGAGCAGTACTTC.

The chain has TRBV6-1 and TRBJ1-5; D might be TRBD1 (6 bases). The CDR3 is made up of 15 amino acids. Germline V gives CDR1 MNHNS, CDR2 SASEGT. Trimming left V 0 bases short and J 6 bases short, with 12 bases between. CDR3 in DNA: TGTGCCAGCAGTGAAGCGCCGGGGGGCTTTCAGCCCCAGCATTTT. Amino acid sequence: CASSEAPGGFQPQHF.

In this sample, this clone turned up once. This rearrangement joins TRBV7-3 to TRBJ2-1; a weak D match, TRBD1 (5 bases). CDR1 and CDR2 from the germline V gene are SGHTA and FQGTGA. Trimming left V 2 bases short and J 5 bases short, with 7 bases between. This CDR3 has 13 amino acids. The CDR3 DNA reads as TGTGCCAGCAGCTTACCAGGGAACAATGAGCAGTTCTTC. Protein product: CASSLPGNNEQFF.

This clone was observed once. The V call is TRBV6-6, the J call TRBJ2-5, with TRBD1 matching over 12 bases. V lost 6 bases to trimming and J lost 5 bases; unmatched junction nucleotides: 7. The CDR3 sequence is 15 residues long. Germline CDR1 MNHNY, CDR2 SVGAGI (reference sequence). CDR3 nucleotide sequence: TGTGCCAGCAGCCTAGGGACAGGGGGCACGGAGACCCAGTACTTC. Its protein product is CASSLGTGGTETQYF.

The CDR3 bases are TGTGCCAGCAGTGATGGCGGGGCCGGAAATGAAAAACTGTTTTTT. Translation gives CASSDGGAGNEKLFF. V usage is TRBV6-1 and J usage is TRBJ1-4, with D perhaps matching TRBD1 (5 bases). Trimming stripped 3 bases from V and 5 bases from J, with 13 bases between. Germline V gene data show CDR1 as MNHNS and CDR2 as SASEGT. This CDR3 has 15 amino acids.

The chain employs TRBV6-4 and TRBJ2-1, with 10 positions matching TRBD2. With 5 bases clipped from V and 0 bases from J, the junction kept 4 bases outside the gene matches. CDR3 size: 16 residues. Germline values: CDR1 MRHNA, CDR2 SNTAGT. CDR3 bases: TGTGCCAGCAGTATAGCGGGGGGAGGCTCCTACAATGAGCAGTTCTTC. Protein product: CASSIAGGGSYNEQFF.

This rearrangement joins TRBV15 to TRBJ2-7, with 7 nucleotides matching TRBD1. Germline V gene data show CDR1 as LNHNV and CDR2 as YYDKDF (reference sequence). The V gene end was trimmed by 0 bases and the J gene end by 3 bases; junction bases not matched to a gene: 5. The CDR3 is 15 residues long. This CDR3 is CATSRDGTVGYEQYF. As DNA, the CDR3 is TGTGCCACCAGCAGAGATGGGACAGTGGGCTACGAGCAGTACTTC.

V usage is TRBV30 and J usage is TRBJ2-1; 9 nucleotides match TRBD1. CDR3 length equals 16 residues. The trim removed 1 base at V and 4 bases at J, leaving 8 bases unmatched. Germline loops: CDR1 GTSNPN, CDR2 SVGIG (reference sequence). The CDR3 sequence is CAWSDYRGPEYNEQFF. CDR3 bases: TGTGCCTGGAGTGACTACAGGGGGCCGGAATACAATGAGCAGTTCTTC.

The V and J genes are TRBV27 and TRBJ2-3, with D maybe TRBD2 (7 bases). This CDR3 spans 19 amino acids. Per germline, CDR1 MNHEY and CDR2 SMNVEV (reference sequence). Trimming pared 5 bases from V and 2 bases from J, leaving 26 bases between. Written as DNA, the CDR3 is TGTGCCAGCAGTCCTTTGGGGGGGACAATGATGGGGGCCACAGATACGCAGTATTTT. Its translation is CASSPLGGTMMGATDTQYF.

The V call is TRBV5-1, the J call TRBJ2-1, with 10 positions matching TRBD2. The trim removed 4 bases at V and 5 bases at J, leaving 9 bases unmatched. Germline V CDR1 and CDR2: SGHRS, YFSETQ. CDR3 length: 16 amino acids. CDR3 sequence (DNA): TGCGCCAGCAGCAATCGAGCGGGAGGGCCCCACAATGAGCAGTTCTTC. This codes for CASSNRAGGPHNEQFF.

The chain employs TRBV5-1 and TRBJ2-1, with 9 nucleotides matching TRBD2. The CDR3 is 15 residues long. In germline, CDR1 is SGHRS, CDR2 YFSETQ. V lost 2 bases, J lost 7 bases, and 7 bases stayed unmatched. CDR3 sequence (DNA): TGCGCCAGCAGCTTACTAGCGGGTGATAATAATGAGCAGTTCTTC. Translated: CASSLLAGDNNEQFF.

J is TRBJ2-2 and V is TRBV6-5; 8 bases align to TRBD1. The germline gives CDR1 MNHEY, CDR2 SVGAGI. The V and J ends lost 6 bases and 6 bases, in that order; junction bases with no gene match: 9. CDR3 size: 15 residues. CDR3 sequence (DNA): TGTGCCAGCAGCCCCCGGGACAGGATGTCCGGGGAGCTGTTTTTT. This codes for CASSPRDRMSGELFF.

This sequence joins TRBV13 and TRBJ2-7; D not certain. Germline V gene lookup returns CDR1 PRHDT and CDR2 FYEKMQ (reference sequence). V gave up 0 bases and J gave up 3 bases, with 6 bases separating them. CDR3 size: 13 residues. The CDR3 region is CASSLGPSYEQYF. CDR3 nucleotide sequence: TGTGCCAGCAGCTTAGGCCCTAGCTACGAGCAGTACTTC.

The rearrangement links TRBV6-6 to TRBJ2-7; the D is unclear. The V gene lost 0 bases and the J gene lost 3 bases, with 15 bases spanning the gap. The CDR3 has 16 residues. CDR1 is MNHNY, CDR2 SVGAGI, per germline (reference sequence). In DNA form, the CDR3 reads TGTGCCAGCAGTTACTCGAATAGGCAGGATGTCTACGAGCAGTACTTC. Its protein product is CASSYSNRQDVYEQYF.

This rearrangement joins TRBV30 to TRBJ1-1; D possibly corresponds to TRBD1 (6 bases). From germline, CDR1 is GTSNPN and CDR2 SVGIG (reference sequence). Trimming removed 4 bases at V and 5 bases at J, with 14 bases between. The CDR3 totals 13 residues. DNA for the CDR3: TGTGCCTGGATTGCAGGGGCAGGGACTGAAGCTTTCTTT. Its protein product is CAWIAGAGTEAFF.

The chain joins TRBV5-6 to TRBJ2-7; TRBD2 agrees at 7 bases. The better agreement between TRBJ2-1 and the DNA end casts doubt on the J call. The CDR3 covers 16 residues. From germline, CDR1 is SGHDT and CDR2 YYEEEE. The CDR3, as DNA: TGTGCCAGCAGCTTGGTGCGGGAGAGTATGTACAATGAGCAGTTCTTC. Translation: CASSLVRESMYNEQFF.

The chain joins TRBV5-1 to TRBJ1-1; 7 bases match TRBD1. J gave up 5 bases and V 1 base, and 26 bases lay outside the gene matches. Germline V gene sequence: CDR1 SGHRS, CDR2 YFSETQ. This CDR3 is built from 21 residues. The CDR3 region has the DNA TGCGCCAGCAGCTTGTTTTATTGGTTTGCCCGAACAGGGGCCTTCGAGACTGAAGCTTTCTTT. Translation gives CASSLFYWFARTGAFETEAFF. Complete variable domain (other parts from reference TRBV5-1 and TRBJ1-1): KAGVTQTPRYLIKTRGQQVTLSCSPISGHRSVSWYQQTPGQGLQFLFEYFSETQRNKGNFPGRFSGRQFSNSRSEMNVSTLELGDSALYLCASSLFYWFARTGAFETEAFFGQGTRLTVV.

The chain uses TRBV15 and TRBJ1-1; tentative D call: TRBD1 (5 bases). Germline V lookup: CDR1 LNHNV, CDR2 YYDKDF (reference sequence). The CDR3 spans 15 residues. Trimming left V 3 bases short and J 2 bases short, with 13 bases between. In DNA form, the CDR3 reads TGTGCCACCAGCAGGACCACCCGGACAAACACTGAAGCTTTCTTT. This sequence encodes CATSRTTRTNTEAFF.

The chain uses TRBV7-9 and TRBJ2-5; TRBD1 matches at 8 bases. Germline-derived CDR1 and CDR2 are SEHNR and FQNEAQ (reference sequence). The CDR3 contains 15 residues. The ends lost 5 bases at V and 5 bases at J; junction bases unmatched: 10. CDR3 DNA sequence: TGTGCCAGCAGCCGAGGGACAGGACGGGGGGAGACCCAGTACTTC. This sequence encodes CASSRGTGRGETQYF.

Notes on this clone: Other nucleotide sequences from this sample produce the same CDR3. The rearrangement joins TRBV19 to TRBJ1-1; D not certain. The ends were cut back, 3 bases at V and 0 bases at J, with 5 bases in the middle. This CDR3 is built from 13 residues. Germline V gene sequence: CDR1 LNHDA, CDR2 SQIVND (reference sequence). The CDR3 nucleotides are TGTGCCAGTAGTATCGGTATGAACACTGAAGCTTTCTTT. Translated: CASSIGMNTEAFF.

This rearrangement joins TRBV19 to TRBJ2-7; 10 bases are shared with TRBD2. The CDR3 length is 16 residues. V dropped 5 bases and J dropped 4; count of bases not matched to a gene: 11. From germline, CDR1 is LNHDA and CDR2 SQIVND (reference sequence). The CDR3 spells CASSVGSGGAGYEQYF. CDR3 coding DNA: TGTGCCAGTAGTGTTGGGAGCGGGGGGGCCGGGTACGAGCAGTACTTC.

J is TRBJ2-1 and V is TRBV7-6; 12 bases fit TRBD2. V trimming: 5 bases; J trimming: 6 bases; junction bases outside the gene matches: 8. There are 16 residues in the CDR3. Germline CDR1 reads SGHVS; CDR2 reads FNYEAQ. CDR3 DNA: TGTGCCAGCAGCAAGGGACTAGCGGGTCTTCCCAATGAGCAGTTCTTC. Protein product: CASSKGLAGLPNEQFF. Complete variable domain (other parts from reference TRBV7-6 and TRBJ2-1): GAGVSQSPRYKVTKRGQDVALRCDPISGHVSLYWYRQALGQGPEFLTYFNYEAQQDKSGLPNDRFSAERPEGSISTLTIQRTEQRDSAMYRCASSKGLAGLPNEQFFGPGTRLTVL.

This clone has just one count. This sequence joins TRBV5-1 and TRBJ2-7, with a possible D match to TRBD1 (6 bases). Per the germline V gene, CDR1 is SGHRS and CDR2 is YFSETQ. The CDR3 is made up of 13 amino acids. Trimming shortened V by 2 bases and J by 5 bases, and 11 bases separated the two germline ends. CDR3 in DNA: TGCGCCAGCAGCTTCCGGGCAGGGGACGAGCAGTACTTC. This codes for CASSFRAGDEQYF.

The rearrangement joins TRBV27 to TRBJ2-7; a weak D match, TRBD1 (6 bases). This CDR3 spans 12 amino acids. The germline V and J ends were trimmed by 4 bases and 4 bases, with 8 bases remaining between them. Per the germline V gene, CDR1 is MNHEY and CDR2 is SMNVEV (reference sequence). DNA for the CDR3: TGTGCCAGCAGTTCGACAGGATACGAGCAGTACTTC. As protein: CASSSTGYEQYF.

The genes are TRBV10-3 and TRBJ2-1; 9 bases line up with TRBD2. This CDR3 is 19 amino acids long. Per germline, CDR1 ENHRY and CDR2 SYGVKD. V was pared by 4 bases and J by 0 bases, with 13 bases of the junction left unmatched. CDR3 amino acids: CAISVIEAGGDSSYNEQFF. CDR3 nucleotide sequence: TGTGCCATCAGTGTGATAGAAGCGGGAGGTGATAGCTCCTACAATGAGCAGTTCTTC.